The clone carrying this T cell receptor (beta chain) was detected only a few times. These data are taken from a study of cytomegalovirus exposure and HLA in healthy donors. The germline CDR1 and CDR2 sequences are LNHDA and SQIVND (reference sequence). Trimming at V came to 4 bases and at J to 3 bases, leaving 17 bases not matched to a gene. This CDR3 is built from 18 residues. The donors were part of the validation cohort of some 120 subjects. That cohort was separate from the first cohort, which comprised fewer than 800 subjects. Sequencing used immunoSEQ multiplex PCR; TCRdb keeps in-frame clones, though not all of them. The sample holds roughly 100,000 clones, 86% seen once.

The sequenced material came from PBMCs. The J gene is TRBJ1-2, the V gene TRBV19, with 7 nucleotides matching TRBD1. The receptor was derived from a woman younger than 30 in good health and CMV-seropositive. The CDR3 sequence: CASSTTAFDRGLDYGYTF. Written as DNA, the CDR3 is TGTGCCAGTAGTACGACGGCCTTTGATAGGGGGCTAGACTATGGCTACACCTTC.